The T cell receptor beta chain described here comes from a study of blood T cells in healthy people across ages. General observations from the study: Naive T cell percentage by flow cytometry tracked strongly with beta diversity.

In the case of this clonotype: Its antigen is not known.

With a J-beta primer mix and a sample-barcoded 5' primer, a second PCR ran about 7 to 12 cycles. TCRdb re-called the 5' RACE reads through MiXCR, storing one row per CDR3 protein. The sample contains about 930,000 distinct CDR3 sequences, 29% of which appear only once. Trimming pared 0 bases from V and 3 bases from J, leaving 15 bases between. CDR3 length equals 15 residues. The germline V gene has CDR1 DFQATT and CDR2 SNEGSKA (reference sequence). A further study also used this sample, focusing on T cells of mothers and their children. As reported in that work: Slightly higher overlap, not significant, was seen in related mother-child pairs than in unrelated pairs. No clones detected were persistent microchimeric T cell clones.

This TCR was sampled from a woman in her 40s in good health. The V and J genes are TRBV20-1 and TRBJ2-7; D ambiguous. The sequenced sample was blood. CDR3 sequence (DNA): TGCAGTGCTAGAGATCGCGGCAGGCTTTACTACGAGCAGTACTTC. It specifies CSARDRGRLYYEQYF.